This T cell receptor (beta chain) was recovered during a study of shared clonotypes between healthy human individuals. Background on the study: The plates for each donor numbered three CD4 naive, three CD4 memory, two CD8 naive and one CD8 memory.

Germline V gives CDR1 MNHEY, CDR2 SVGAGI. The CDR3 is 15 amino acids. V was clipped by 10 bases and J by 0 bases, with 16 bases between them. Naive-designated CD8 cells lacked CD45RO, were positively enriched for CCR7, and omitted terminally differentiated effector memory CD45RA+ cells. It was across several immunoSEQ plates that each subset's genomic DNA was evenly split. The table came from immunoSEQ multiplex PCR; TCRdb's copy has only in-frame clones and leaves some out. Of hundreds of thousands of clones in the sample, roughly 94% are singletons; the top ten hold nearly 25%. The sample comprised naive CD8+ T cells sorted from blood. The sequence was collected from a man aged 25 to 40 in good health. The chain is built from TRBV6-5 and TRBJ1-3; a possible D gene is TRBD1 (6 bases). The CDR3 DNA reads as TGTGCCACTACGGGAGGGGGACCCTCTGGAAACACCATATATTTT. It encodes CATTGGGPSGNTIYF.